This T cell receptor beta chain appears in the sequencing data of a study of blood T cell repertoires in COVID-19. TCRdb keeps only in-frame clones here, not all; method: immunoSEQ multiplex PCR. This sample carries over 200,000 clones, more than 70% of them seen once, and the ten largest clones take roughly 2.5%. CDR1 SGDLS and CDR2 YYNGEE come from the germline V gene. This CDR3 has 17 residues. V lost 4 bases and J 7 bases, leaving 24 bases between the germline ends. This sequence was found in a woman in her sixties or seventies with acute or convalescent COVID-19. The V and J genes are TRBV9 and TRBJ1-3; D is perhaps TRBD1 (6 bases). Sequences were obtained from peripheral blood. CDR3 DNA sequence: TGTGCCAGCAGCCCCCGGGAGGGGGGACTGATCGGGAACACCATATATTTT. This gives the protein CASSPREGGLIGNTIYF.